One sample yielded the 28 T cell receptor beta chains listed below, sequenced in a study of response to subunit inactivated influenza vaccine. TCRdb re-called the RT-PCR reads through MiXCR, storing one row per CDR3 protein. The sample contains 550,000 to 650,000 distinct CDR3 sequences, 12% of which appear only once. This specimen consisted of PBMCs from blood, obtained on the day of vaccination. The source is a middle-aged man who received an inactivated influenza vaccine.

The V gene is TRBV4-1, the J gene TRBJ1-5; TRBD1 agrees at 8 bases. CDR1 MGHRA and CDR2 YSYEKL come from the germline V gene. Unmatched junction bases numbered 3, after V lost 0 bases and J lost 2 bases. CDR3 length: 16 amino acids. The CDR3 DNA reads as TGCGCCAGCAGCCAAGATGCAGGGGGCCGCAATCAGCCCCAGCATTTT. The encoded protein is CASSQDAGGRNQPQHF.

The chain carries TRBV11-1 and TRBJ2-7, with D tentatively TRBD2 (7 bases). Germline V gives CDR1 SGHAT, CDR2 FQDESV (reference sequence). The CDR3 is made up of 18 amino acids. V lost 3 bases and J lost 0, with 21 bases in between. CDR3 in amino acids: CASSFGLSGGARSYEQYF. The CDR3 nucleotides are TGTGCCAGCAGCTTTGGTCTATCTGGGGGGGCTCGCTCCTACGAGCAGTACTTC.

The chain employs TRBV29-1 and TRBJ1-3; D unclear. Germline-derived CDR1 and CDR2 are SQVTM and ANQGSEA. CDR3 length: 14 residues. With 3 bases removed from V and 0 bases from J, the gap between germline ends came to 9 bases. CDR3 sequence: CSVDAYRSGNTIYF. The CDR3, as DNA: TGCAGCGTTGACGCATACCGCTCTGGAAACACCATATATTTT.

This clonotype was recorded at least ten times. The CDR3, as DNA: TGCGCCAGCAGCTTCGGGGGGGCCTACAATGAGCAGTTCTTC. This gives the protein CASSFGGAYNEQFF. The V call is TRBV5-1, the J call TRBJ2-1; TRBD2 matches 8 bases. Trimming at V came to 2 bases and at J to 2 bases, leaving 0 bases not matched to a gene. CDR3 size: 14 residues. Looked up from germline, CDR1 is SGHRS and CDR2 is YFSETQ. The full variable domain, with the rest looked up from reference TRBV5-1 and TRBJ2-1, is KAGVTQTPRYLIKTRGQQVTLSCSPISGHRSVSWYQQTPGQGLQFLFEYFSETQRNKGNFPGRFSGRQFSNSRSEMNVSTLELGDSALYLCASSFGGAYNEQFFGPGTRLTVL.

V and J are TRBV6-2 or TRBV6-3 and TRBJ1-2, with unresolved D. Germline V gene sequence: CDR1 MNHEY, CDR2 SVGEGT. V lost 0 bases to trimming and J lost 0 bases, with 11 bases between them. There are 16 residues in the CDR3. DNA for the CDR3: TGTGCCAGCAGTTACTCGACGGTCAGGACTAACTATGGCTACACCTTC. Its translation: CASSYSTVRTNYGYTF.

This clonotype was seen many times. One end of the junction does not line up with germline, which may come from a read error. The V and J genes are TRBV4-1 and TRBJ1-2; D remains unclear. The CDR3 consists of 13 residues. Germline V gene lookup returns CDR1 MGHRA and CDR2 YSYEKL. The CDR3 spells CASSQSTGYDYTF. The CDR3, as DNA: TGCGCCAGCAGCCAGAGTACGGGGTATGACTACACCTTC.

This clonotype has only a few counts. The V and J genes are TRBV4-1 and TRBJ2-2; D possibly corresponds to TRBD1 (5 bases). This CDR3 region has 19 residues. Germline V CDR1 and CDR2: MGHRA, YSYEKL. Trimming took off 4 bases at V and 0 bases at J, with 21 bases between the two ends. The CDR3 nucleotides read TGCGCCAGCAGCCCAACCAACTCGGGTGCCAGGGCGAACACCGGGGAGCTGTTTTTT. It specifies CASSPTNSGARANTGELFF.

This sequence joins TRBV6-5 and TRBJ1-2; D may be TRBD1 (5 bases). CDR3 length: 16 amino acids. V lost 2 bases and J lost 2, with 15 bases in between. Germline V CDR1 and CDR2: MNHEY, SVGAGI. The CDR3 loop reads CASSYILQGGNYGYTF. For the CDR3, the DNA is TGTGCCAGCAGTTACATCCTCCAGGGTGGAAACTATGGCTACACCTTC.

The gene calls are TRBV14 and TRBJ2-7; D is perhaps TRBD2 (5 bases). Per the germline V gene, CDR1 is SGHDN and CDR2 is FVKESK. This CDR3 contains 13 residues. Trimming left V 1 base short and J 5 bases short, with 9 bases between. Here the CDR3 DNA reads TGTGCCAGCAGCCAAGCGGGGTGGGACGAGCAGTACTTC. Residues: CASSQAGWDEQYF.

In this sample, this clonotype turned up many times. The CDR3 DNA reads as TGCGCCAGCAGCTTCCAAGAGACCCAGTACTTC. It codes for CASSFQETQYF. The chain is built from TRBV5-1 and TRBJ2-5, with D uncertain. Germline CDR1 reads SGHRS; CDR2 reads YFSETQ. Trimming stripped 2 bases from V and 1 base from J, with 0 bases between. CDR3 length equals 11 residues.

This clonotype showed up just a few times. The gene calls are TRBV3-1 and TRBJ2-7, with 12 bases fitting TRBD2. Germline values: CDR1 LGHDT, CDR2 YNNKEL (reference sequence). The CDR3 extends over 15 amino acids. V dropped 0 bases and J dropped 6; count of bases not matched to a gene: 3. CDR3 bases: TGTGCCAGCAGCCAAGAGCCTAGCGGGAGGGCCGAGCAGTACTTC. This gives the protein CASSQEPSGRAEQYF.

The CDR3 sequence: CASSFASRIDTQYF. For the CDR3, the DNA is TGTGCCAGCAGTTTTGCCTCCCGCATAGATACGCAGTATTTT. V gene TRBV2 combines with J gene TRBJ2-3; no clear D gene. This CDR3 comprises 14 residues. The germline V gene encodes CDR1 SNHLY and CDR2 FYNNEI. V was pared by 5 bases and J by 5 bases, with 14 bases between.

The chain recombines TRBV5-1 with TRBJ2-5, with D maybe TRBD2 (7 bases). Germline V gene sequence: CDR1 SGHRS, CDR2 YFSETQ. The CDR3 is 15 residues long. Trimming removed 4 bases at V and 5 bases at J, with 18 bases between. In nucleotides, the CDR3 is TGCGCCAGCAGCAGCGGGACATCTACTGTGGAGACCCAGTACTTC. The encoded protein is CASSSGTSTVETQYF.

The chain uses TRBV6-2 or TRBV6-3 and TRBJ2-1; TRBD1 might be the D (5 bases). This CDR3 region has 16 residues. Germline V CDR1 and CDR2: MNHEY, SVGEGT. The ends were cut back, 0 bases at V and 8 bases at J, with 17 bases in the middle. CDR3 in amino acids: CASSYSTASLDYEQFF. As DNA, the CDR3 is TGTGCCAGCAGTTACTCGACAGCATCCTTAGACTATGAGCAGTTCTTC.

In the case of this clonotype: One base away lies a much larger clone, so this may be a sequencing read error. The rearrangement joins TRBV10-3 to TRBJ2-1; 9 bases are a match to TRBD2. Germline CDR1 and CDR2: ENHRY and SYGVKD. CDR3 size: 14 residues. CDR3 in amino acids: CAFSGNSGSLEQFF. CDR3 bases: TGTGCCTTCAGTGGGAATAGCGGGAGTCTTGAGCAGTTCTTC.

The V call is TRBV29-1, the J call TRBJ2-1; D may be TRBD2 (6 bases). The CDR3 is 12 residues long. From germline, CDR1 is SQVTM and CDR2 ANQGSEA. V lost 7 bases to trimming and J lost 7 bases, with 14 bases between them. The CDR3 DNA sequence: TGCAGCGCCTCGCTGGGGGGAAATGAGCAGTTCTTC. As protein: CSASLGGNEQFF.

Ten or more counts support this clonotype. This chain uses TRBV6-1 with TRBJ2-1; D remains unclear. Germline V gene lookup returns CDR1 MNHNS and CDR2 SASEGT. The CDR3 has 13 residues. Deletions cut 3 bases from V and 8 bases from J, with 11 bases between. The CDR3 loop is CASSDLGWDEQFF. For the CDR3, the DNA is TGTGCCAGCAGTGATCTAGGGTGGGATGAGCAGTTCTTC.

The chain joins TRBV4-3 to TRBJ1-1, with TRBD1 matching 8 bases. CDR3 size: 15 residues. Germline V gene data show CDR1 as LGHNA and CDR2 as YSLEER. Trimming removed 0 bases from V and 3 bases from J; junction bases left unmatched: 3. The CDR3 nucleotides read TGCGCCAGCAGCCAAGATAACAGGGGGTACACTGAAGCTTTCTTT. It specifies CASSQDNRGYTEAFF.

The V call is TRBV6-5, the J call TRBJ2-7, with 8 bases that match TRBD1. The V and J ends lost 0 bases and 2 bases, in that order; junction bases with no gene match: 6. This CDR3 spans 16 amino acids. Germline V gives CDR1 MNHEY, CDR2 SVGAGI. The CDR3 nucleotides are TGTGCCAGCAGTTACTCGAGCTGGGGACAGGCCTACGAGCAGTACTTC. This codes for CASSYSSWGQAYEQYF.

The chain recombines TRBV7-3 with TRBJ2-5; D may correspond to TRBD1 or TRBD2 (7 bases each). Germline V gene lookup returns CDR1 SGHTA and CDR2 FQGTGA. V shed 5 bases and J shed 2 bases, with 18 bases lying between them. The CDR3 contains 16 residues. In DNA form, the CDR3 reads TGTGCCAGCAGCCGGTGGGGGGGACAGAAACAAGAGACCCAGTACTTC. Its translation is CASSRWGGQKQETQYF.

In this sample, this clonotype turned up a few times. The gene calls are TRBV2 and TRBJ2-7; D is possibly TRBD1 (5 bases). Germline CDR1 is SNHLY and CDR2 is FYNNEI. The CDR3 sequence is 14 residues long. The germline V and J ends were trimmed by 6 bases and 2 bases, with 14 bases remaining between them. CDR3 amino acids: CASRDRQTTYEQYF. Here the CDR3 DNA reads TGTGCCAGCAGAGATAGACAGACAACCTACGAGCAGTACTTC.

In its sample, this clonotype was seen a few times. Here the CDR3 reads CSVERVQETQYF. Here the CDR3 DNA reads TGCAGCGTTGAAAGGGTGCAAGAGACCCAGTACTTC. The genes are TRBV29-1 and TRBJ2-5; D call uncertain. Trimming pared 2 bases from V and 2 bases from J, leaving 6 bases between. The CDR3 spans 12 residues. Germline CDR1 is SQVTM and CDR2 is ANQGSEA.

This clonotype appeared a few times. The V call is TRBV2, the J call TRBJ2-3; D possibly matches TRBD1 or TRBD2 (6 bases each). Germline loops: CDR1 SNHLY, CDR2 FYNNEI. Deletions cut 7 bases from V and 1 base from J, with 12 bases between. The CDR3 extends over 14 amino acids. In DNA form, the CDR3 reads TGTGCCAGCATGAGGGGGGAGGGCACAGATACGCAGTATTTT. Encoded protein: CASMRGEGTDTQYF.

The table lists this clonotype with a few counts. This chain joins TRBV28 and TRBJ2-5; possible D gene TRBD2, 6 bases. Germline values: CDR1 MDHEN, CDR2 SYDVKM. The CDR3 has 15 amino acids. V dropped 6 bases and J dropped 1 base, with 15 bases sitting between them. CDR3 DNA sequence: TGTGCCAGCAGCCGCACTCTAGCGCCCCAAGAGACCCAGTACTTC. Translated: CASSRTLAPQETQYF.

This clonotype was counted many times. This chain connects TRBV12-3 or TRBV12-4 to TRBJ1-5; D gene ambiguous. CDR3 length: 15 amino acids. V was shortened by 1 base and J by 3 bases, with 10 bases between the two germline ends. The CDR3 region has the DNA TGTGCCAGCAGTTTAGTTCCAGAGGCCAATCAGCCCCAGCATTTT. Protein sequence: CASSLVPEANQPQHF.

In its sample, this clonotype was seen a few times. The chain combines TRBV6-1 with TRBJ2-1; D ambiguous. The germline V gene encodes CDR1 MNHNS and CDR2 SASEGT. Trimming removed 6 bases at V and 0 bases at J, with 12 bases between. The CDR3 consists of 15 residues. CDR3 residues: CASSLQESSYNEQFF. CDR3 bases: TGTGCCAGCAGCCTGCAAGAGAGCTCCTACAATGAGCAGTTCTTC.

This clonotype was counted only a few times. The V call is TRBV19, the J call TRBJ2-2, with 10 bases lining up with TRBD2. V lost 0 bases, J lost 3 bases, and 13 bases stayed unmatched. Germline loops: CDR1 LNHDA, CDR2 SQIVND (reference sequence). This CDR3 comprises 20 residues. The CDR3 loop is CASSIDLWASGSEHTGELFF. Written as DNA, the CDR3 is TGTGCCAGTAGTATAGATCTGTGGGCTAGCGGGAGTGAGCACACCGGGGAGCTGTTTTTT.

The J gene is TRBJ2-1, the V gene TRBV19; D may correspond to TRBD1 or TRBD2 (5 bases each). Germline CDR1 reads LNHDA; CDR2 reads SQIVND (reference sequence). This CDR3 spans 15 amino acids. V shed 1 base and J shed 6 bases, with 13 bases lying between them. In DNA, the CDR3 is TGTGCCAGTAGTATAGTCGGGACCCCGGGCAATGAGCAGTTCTTC. This translates into CASSIVGTPGNEQFF.